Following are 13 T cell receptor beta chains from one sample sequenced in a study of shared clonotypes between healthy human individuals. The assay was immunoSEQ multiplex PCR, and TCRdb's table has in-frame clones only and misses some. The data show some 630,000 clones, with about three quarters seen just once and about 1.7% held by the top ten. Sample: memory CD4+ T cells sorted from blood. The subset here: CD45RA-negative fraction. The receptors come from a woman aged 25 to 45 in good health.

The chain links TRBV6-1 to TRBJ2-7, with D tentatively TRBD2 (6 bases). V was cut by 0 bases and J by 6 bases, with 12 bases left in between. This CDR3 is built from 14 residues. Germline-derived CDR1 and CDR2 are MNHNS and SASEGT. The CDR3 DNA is TGTGCCAGCAGTGAAGCGGGAGGAGGAATCGAGCAGTACTTC. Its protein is CASSEAGGGIEQYF.

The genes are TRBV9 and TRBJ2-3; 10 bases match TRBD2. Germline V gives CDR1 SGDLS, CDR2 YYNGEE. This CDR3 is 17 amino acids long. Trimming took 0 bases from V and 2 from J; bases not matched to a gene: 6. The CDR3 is CASSVGWTSGNTDTQYF. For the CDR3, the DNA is TGTGCCAGCAGCGTAGGGTGGACTAGCGGAAACACAGATACGCAGTATTTT.

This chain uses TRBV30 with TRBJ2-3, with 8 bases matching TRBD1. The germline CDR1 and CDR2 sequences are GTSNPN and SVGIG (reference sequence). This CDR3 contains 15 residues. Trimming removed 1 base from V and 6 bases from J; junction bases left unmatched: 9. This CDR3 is CAWSGTGNIVDTQYF. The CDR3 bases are TGTGCCTGGAGTGGGACAGGGAATATTGTTGATACGCAGTATTTT.

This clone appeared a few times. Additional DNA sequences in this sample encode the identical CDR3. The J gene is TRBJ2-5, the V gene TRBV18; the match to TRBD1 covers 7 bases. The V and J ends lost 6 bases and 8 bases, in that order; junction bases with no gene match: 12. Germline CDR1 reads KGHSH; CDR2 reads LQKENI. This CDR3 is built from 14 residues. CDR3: CASSRDSSSETQYF. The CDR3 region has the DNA TGTGCCAGCTCTCGGGACAGTTCGAGCGAAACCCAGTACTTC.

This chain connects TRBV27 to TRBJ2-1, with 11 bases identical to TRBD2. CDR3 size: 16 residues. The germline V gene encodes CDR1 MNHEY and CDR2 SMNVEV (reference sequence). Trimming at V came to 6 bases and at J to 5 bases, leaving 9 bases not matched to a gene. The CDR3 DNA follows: TGTGCCAGCAGCGGGTGGAGACTAGCGGGAAACAATGAGCAGTTCTTC. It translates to CASSGWRLAGNNEQFF.

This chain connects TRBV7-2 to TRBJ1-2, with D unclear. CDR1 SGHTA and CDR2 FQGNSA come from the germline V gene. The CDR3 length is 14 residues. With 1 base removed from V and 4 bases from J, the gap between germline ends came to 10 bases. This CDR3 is CASSLDTTVYGYTF. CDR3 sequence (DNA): TGTGCCAGCAGCTTAGATACTACAGTCTATGGCTACACCTTC.

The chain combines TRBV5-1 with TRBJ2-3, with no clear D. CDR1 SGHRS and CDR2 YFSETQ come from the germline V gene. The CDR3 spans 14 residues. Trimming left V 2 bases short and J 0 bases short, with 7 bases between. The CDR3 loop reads CASSFSQSTDTQYF. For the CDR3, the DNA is TGCGCCAGCAGCTTTAGCCAAAGCACAGATACGCAGTATTTT.

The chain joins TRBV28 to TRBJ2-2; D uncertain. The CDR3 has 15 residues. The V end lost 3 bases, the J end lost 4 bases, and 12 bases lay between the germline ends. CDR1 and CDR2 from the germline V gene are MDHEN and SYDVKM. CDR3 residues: CASSLLTLSTGELFF. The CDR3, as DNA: TGTGCCAGCAGTTTGTTAACATTGTCCACCGGGGAGCTGTTTTTT.

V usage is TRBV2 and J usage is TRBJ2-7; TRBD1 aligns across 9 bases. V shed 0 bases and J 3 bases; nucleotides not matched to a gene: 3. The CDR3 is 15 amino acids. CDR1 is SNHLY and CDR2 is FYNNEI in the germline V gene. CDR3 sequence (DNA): TGTGCCAGCAGTGAAGCGCCGGGACAGGGCTACGAGCAGTACTTC. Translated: CASSEAPGQGYEQYF.

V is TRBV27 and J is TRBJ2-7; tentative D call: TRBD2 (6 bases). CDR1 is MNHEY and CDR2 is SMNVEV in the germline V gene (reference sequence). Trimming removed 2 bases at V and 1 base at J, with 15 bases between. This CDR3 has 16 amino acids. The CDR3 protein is CASSLTGRGSSYEQYF. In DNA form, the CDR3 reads TGTGCCAGCAGTTTAACCGGGAGAGGTAGTTCCTACGAGCAGTACTTC.

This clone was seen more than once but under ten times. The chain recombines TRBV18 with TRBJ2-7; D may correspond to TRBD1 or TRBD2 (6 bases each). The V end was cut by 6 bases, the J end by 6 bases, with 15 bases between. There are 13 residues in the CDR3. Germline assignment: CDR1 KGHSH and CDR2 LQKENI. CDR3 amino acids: CASSQGGTTEQYF. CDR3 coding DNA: TGTGCCAGCTCCCAAGGGGGGACGACCGAGCAGTACTTC.

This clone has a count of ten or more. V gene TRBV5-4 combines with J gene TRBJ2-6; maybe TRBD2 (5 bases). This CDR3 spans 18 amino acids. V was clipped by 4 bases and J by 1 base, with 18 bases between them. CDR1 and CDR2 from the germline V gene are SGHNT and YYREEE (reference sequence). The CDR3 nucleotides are TGTGCCAGCAGCCAAAACAGTCACGGGGAATCTGGGGCCAACGTCCTGACTTTC. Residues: CASSQNSHGESGANVLTF. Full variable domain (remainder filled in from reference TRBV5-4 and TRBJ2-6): ETGVTQSPTHLIKTRGQQVTLRCSSQSGHNTVSWYQQALGQGPQFIFQYYREEENGRGNFPPRFSGLQFPNYSSELNVNALELDDSALYLCASSQNSHGESGANVLTFGAGSRLTVL.

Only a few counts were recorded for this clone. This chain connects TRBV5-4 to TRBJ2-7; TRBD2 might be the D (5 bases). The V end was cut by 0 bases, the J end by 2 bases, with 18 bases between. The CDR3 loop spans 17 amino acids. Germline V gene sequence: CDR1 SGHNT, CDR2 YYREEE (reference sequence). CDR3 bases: TGTGCCAGCAGCTTGGAATTAGGACTCCAAAACCCCTACGAGCAGTACTTC. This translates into CASSLELGLQNPYEQYF.